These 28 T cell receptor beta chains share one sample of origin, sequenced in a study of molecular identifiers for immune sequencing clone quantification (dated by TCRdb to 2016 to 2019). The method was PCR. Instrument on record: Illumina HiSeq 4000. The public reads were run again by TCRdb, first through fastp at Q25 and then through MiXCR, and only productive beta chains were kept. Entries are consolidated by CDR3 protein sequence, retaining the most common genes and DNA. This sample is represented by 60,000 to 70,000 distinct CDR3 sequences; 17% of them were singletons. The ten top clones hold 1.5% of the sample. The sequenced sample consisted of naive CD8+ T cells from blood, with Jurkat cell RNA spiked in. The cell subset or site label for this specimen denotes: FACS-sorted CD8+CD4-CCR7+CD45RA+ naive T cells. The receptors were gathered from a human donor in good health. Some libraries in this study had Jurkat cell RNA spiked in.

This clonotype has at least ten counts. Germline and junction disagree at one end, which may indicate a read error. This chain links TRBV11-2 with TRBJ1-4, with 10 nucleotides matching TRBD1. Germline assignment: CDR1 SGHAT and CDR2 FQNNGV. This CDR3 region has 15 residues. CDR3 amino acids: CASSFSGTGDEGAIF. CDR3 DNA sequence: TGTGCCAGCAGCTTTTCCGGGACAGGGGACGAAGGGGCCATTTTT.

The chain links TRBV30 to TRBJ2-2; 9 bases align to TRBD2. J was trimmed by 0 bases and V by 4 bases; bases with no gene match: 3. Germline CDR1 GTSNPN, CDR2 SVGIG (reference sequence). The CDR3 covers 15 residues. The CDR3 sequence: CAWTGLATNTGELFF. CDR3 DNA: TGTGCCTGGACCGGACTAGCGACGAACACCGGGGAGCTGTTTTTT.

About this clonotype itself: This may stem from a read error, because a much larger clone lies one nucleotide away. The rearrangement links TRBV9 to TRBJ1-6; no clear D. From germline, CDR1 is SGDLS and CDR2 YYNGEE. This CDR3 contains 15 residues. V lost 0 bases, J lost 7 bases, and 11 bases lay in between. CDR3 sequence: CASSVGGMGNSPLHF. Here the CDR3 DNA reads TGTGCCAGCAGCGTAGGAGGGATGGGAAATTCACCCCTCCACTTT.

This clonotype was found many times. The V gene is TRBV10-3, the J gene TRBJ1-5, with D possibly being TRBD1 (6 bases). The V gene lost 8 bases and the J gene lost 2 bases, with 16 bases spanning the gap. This CDR3 spans 15 amino acids. Germline CDR1 is ENHRY and CDR2 is SYGVKD. CDR3 protein: CAIADVSGGNQPQHF. In DNA form, the CDR3 reads TGTGCCATCGCTGACGTGTCAGGGGGCAATCAGCCCCAGCATTTT.

Ten or more counts support this clonotype. The rearrangement joins TRBV4-1 to TRBJ2-1; TRBD2 matches at 7 bases. The CDR3 runs to 15 residues. V shed 0 bases, J shed 6 bases, and the junction held 5 bases outside the gene matches. CDR1 and CDR2 from the germline V gene are MGHRA and YSYEKL. The CDR3 spells CASSQDGLGINEQFF. CDR3 in DNA: TGCGCCAGCAGCCAAGATGGACTAGGGATCAATGAGCAGTTCTTC.

This clonotype was counted ten times or more. The V call is TRBV4-1, the J call TRBJ2-7; 8 bases are a match to TRBD2. The V gene's germline CDR1 is MGHRA and CDR2 YSYEKL. V gave up 6 bases and J gave up 3 bases; unmatched junction bases: 7. The CDR3 extends over 14 amino acids. The CDR3 is CASSWPGGDYEQYF. CDR3 sequence (DNA): TGCGCCAGCAGTTGGCCGGGAGGGGACTACGAGCAGTACTTC.

V usage is TRBV4-1 and J usage is TRBJ2-1; 8 bases agree with TRBD2. Losses at the gene ends were 1 base for V and 7 bases for J; bases not matched to a gene: 9. CDR3 length equals 16 residues. Germline-derived CDR1 and CDR2 are MGHRA and YSYEKL. Written as DNA, the CDR3 is TGCGCCAGCAGCCAAGGGCTAGCGGGCATTGGGAATGAGCAGTTCTTC. Amino acids: CASSQGLAGIGNEQFF.

This clonotype was recorded many times. J is TRBJ1-5 and V is TRBV4-1; D gene ambiguous. Germline CDR1 and CDR2: MGHRA and YSYEKL. This CDR3 comprises 13 residues. V was pared by 0 bases and J by 4 bases, with 4 bases between. CDR3 region: CASSQEQNQPQHF. The CDR3 DNA reads TGCGCCAGCAGCCAAGAACAAAATCAGCCCCAGCATTTT.

This clonotype appeared a few times. As the CDR3 is not closed by the conserved phenylalanine or tryptophan, this likely results from a read error. The J gene is TRBJ1-1, the V gene TRBV19; D unclear. Germline V gene sequence: CDR1 LNHDA, CDR2 SQIVND (reference sequence). The V end lost 7 bases, the J end lost 4 bases, and 16 bases lay between the germline ends. CDR3 size: 14 residues. The CDR3 is CASMWTRDSTEAFI. CDR3 sequence (DNA): TGTGCCAGTATGTGGACGAGGGATAGCACTGAAGCTTTCATT.

Many counts were recorded for this clonotype. This chain joins TRBV4-1 and TRBJ2-7, with 7 bases matching TRBD1. The CDR3 runs 15 residues. Germline CDR1 reads MGHRA; CDR2 reads YSYEKL. J gave up 2 bases and V 4 bases, and 8 bases lay outside the gene matches. CDR3 bases: TGCGCCAGCAGCCGCGTGACAGGGACAACCTACGAGCAGTACTTC. Its translation: CASSRVTGTTYEQYF.

Concerning this clonotype: A much larger clone sits a single nucleotide away, making a read error possible. V usage is TRBV11-2 and J usage is TRBJ2-1; D is unresolved. Germline V gene sequence: CDR1 SGHAT, CDR2 FQNNGV. The CDR3 is 12 amino acids. In DNA form, the CDR3 reads TGTGCCAGCAGCTTAGATCCCAATGAGCTGTTCTTC. Encoded protein: CASSLDPNELFF. Full variable domain (missing parts from reference TRBV11-2 and TRBJ2-1): EAGVAQSPRYKIIEKRQSVAFWCNPISGHATLYWYQQILGQGPKLLIQFQNNGVVDDSQLPKDRFSAERLKGVDSTLKIQPAKLEDSAVYLCASSLDPNELFFGPGTRLTVL.

This clonotype appeared many times. This sequence joins TRBV27 and TRBJ1-1, with D unclear. The V end lost 2 bases, the J end lost 6 bases, and 7 bases lay between the germline ends. The CDR3 spans 12 residues. CDR1 and CDR2 (germline): MNHEY, SMNVEV (reference sequence). The CDR3 region has the DNA TGTGCCAGCAGTTTAGGCGGTGCTGAAGCTTTCTTT. Its translation is CASSLGGAEAFF.

There are many counts of this clonotype. This chain connects TRBV24-1 to TRBJ1-1; no clear D gene. CDR3 length: 13 residues. Germline V gene lookup returns CDR1 KGHDR and CDR2 SFDVKD. V lost 4 bases and J 3 bases, leaving 8 bases between the germline ends. CDR3 DNA sequence: TGTGCCACCAGTGACTTCCTGGACACTGAAGCTTTCTTT. This translates into CATSDFLDTEAFF.

In its sample, this clonotype was seen many times. The genes are TRBV7-8 and TRBJ2-7; D may correspond to TRBD1 or TRBD2 (5 bases each). V was shortened by 1 base and J by 0 bases, with 16 bases between the two germline ends. CDR3 length equals 17 residues. Per the germline V gene, CDR1 is SGHVS and CDR2 is FQNEAQ. The CDR3 sequence is CASSLVLFGDHSYEQYF. The CDR3 coding sequence is TGTGCCAGCAGCTTAGTTTTGTTCGGGGACCACTCCTACGAGCAGTACTTC. Looking up the rest from reference TRBV7-8 and TRBJ2-7 gives the full variable domain: GAGVSQSPRYKVAKRGQDVALRCDPISGHVSLFWYQQALGQGPEFLTYFQNEAQLDKSGLPSDRFFAERPEGSVSTLKIQRTQQEDSAVYLCASSLVLFGDHSYEQYFGPGTRLTVT.

This clonotype was seen repeatedly, ten times or more. J is TRBJ2-7 and V is TRBV7-8; D might be TRBD2 (6 bases). Germline lookup yields CDR1 SGHVS and CDR2 FQNEAQ. Trimming took 5 bases from V and 3 from J, leaving 17 bases between them. There are 15 residues in the CDR3. CDR3: CASSGNAGLIYEQYF. As DNA, the CDR3 is TGTGCCAGCAGCGGGAACGCGGGACTTATCTACGAGCAGTACTTC.

The table lists this clonotype with many counts. V is TRBV4-1 and J is TRBJ1-1; no firm D call. CDR1 is MGHRA and CDR2 is YSYEKL in the germline V gene. Deletions cut 0 bases from V and 1 base from J, with 9 bases between. The CDR3 loop spans 15 amino acids. The CDR3 spells CASSQEVSSNTEAFF. In DNA, the CDR3 is TGCGCCAGCAGCCAAGAGGTCAGCTCGAACACTGAAGCTTTCTTT.

This clonotype was detected ten times or more. The chain is built from TRBV5-1 and TRBJ2-7, with 7 bases identical to TRBD2. Germline V gene lookup returns CDR1 SGHRS and CDR2 YFSETQ. This CDR3 contains 14 residues. Unmatched junction bases numbered 9, after V lost 4 bases and J lost 5 bases. The CDR3 region has the DNA TGCGCCAGCAGCAGAGGCGGGGGTCAAAACGAGCAGTACTTC. It codes for CASSRGGGQNEQYF.

A word on this clonotype: This may be a read error: a much more frequent sequence differs by one nucleotide. This chain joins TRBV12-3 or TRBV12-4 and TRBJ2-7; D could derive from TRBD1 or TRBD2 (5 bases each). The V end lost 11 bases, the J end lost 2 bases, and 16 bases lay between the germline ends. This CDR3 has 13 amino acids. The CDR3 DNA is TGTGCCGGACTCCGGACAATCCCCTACGAGCAGTACTTC. Its translation: CAGLRTIPYEQYF.

This clonotype was found many times. This chain links TRBV19 with TRBJ2-2, with TRBD1 identical over 7 bases. J was trimmed by 0 bases and V by 4 bases; bases with no gene match: 11. Per the germline V gene, CDR1 is LNHDA and CDR2 is SQIVND (reference sequence). There are 18 residues in the CDR3. The CDR3, as DNA: TGTGCCAGTAGTACCCGGGACAGAGGGAAAACGAACACCGGGGAGCTGTTTTTT. Translation: CASSTRDRGKTNTGELFF.

Many counts were recorded for this clonotype. The chain combines TRBV29-1 with TRBJ1-3; the D is unclear. V shed 0 bases and J shed 0 bases, with 12 bases lying between them. The V gene's germline CDR1 is SQVTM and CDR2 ANQGSEA. The CDR3 length is 16 residues. As DNA, the CDR3 is TGCAGCGTTGAAGATCTTGACTACCACTCTGGAAACACCATATATTTT. Its translation is CSVEDLDYHSGNTIYF.

This chain links TRBV27 with TRBJ2-5, with 10 bases fitting TRBD2. The CDR3 extends over 16 amino acids. CDR1 and CDR2 from the germline V gene are MNHEY and SMNVEV (reference sequence). J lost 3 bases, V lost 5 bases, and 9 bases had no gene match. The DNA for the CDR3 is TGTGCCAGCAGTCCAGAGCGGGAGGGCTTCGAAGAGACCCAGTACTTC. Amino acid sequence: CASSPEREGFEETQYF.

In this sample, this clonotype turned up many times. The chain carries TRBV3-1 and TRBJ1-3; possible D gene TRBD1, 5 bases. This CDR3 has 15 residues. Germline V gene sequence: CDR1 LGHDT, CDR2 YNNKEL (reference sequence). Trimming took 0 bases from V and 1 from J, leaving 7 bases between them. DNA for the CDR3: TGTGCCAGCAGCCAAGACCCAGGGTCTGGAAACACCATATATTTT. Translation: CASSQDPGSGNTIYF.

This clonotype was counted at least ten times. J is TRBJ2-7 and V is TRBV4-1, with D tentatively TRBD1 (5 bases). V was clipped by 2 bases and J by 2 bases, with 7 bases between them. The CDR3 extends over 13 amino acids. The germline V gene has CDR1 MGHRA and CDR2 YSYEKL. The CDR3 protein is CASSQKGTYEQYF. The CDR3 DNA sequence: TGCGCCAGCAGCCAAAAGGGGACCTACGAGCAGTACTTC.

Worth noting for this clonotype: The CDR3 does not close with the conserved phenylalanine or tryptophan, likely indicating a read error. This chain joins TRBV20-1 and TRBJ2-5; D unclear. The germline V gene encodes CDR1 DFQATT and CDR2 SNEGSKA (reference sequence). Trimming pared 0 bases from V and 2 bases from J, leaving 16 bases between. The CDR3 runs to 16 residues. As DNA, the CDR3 is TGCAGTGCTAGAGATCTCCGATTTATGGGGCAAGAGACCCAGTACCTC. Translation: CSARDLRFMGQETQYL.

This clonotype was detected only once. A single base separates this from a much larger clone, so it may be a read error. Here the CDR3 omits its conserved ending phenylalanine or tryptophan, so a read error is the likely source. The genes are TRBV11-2 and TRBJ2-7; 10 bases line up with TRBD1. The germline CDR1 and CDR2 sequences are SGHAT and FQNNGV. With 8 bases clipped from V and 3 bases from J, the junction kept 10 bases outside the gene matches. There are 15 residues in the CDR3. For the CDR3, the DNA is TGTGCCAGCCAATTCCGGGACAGGGGCAACTACGAGCAGTACTCC. The encoded protein is CASQFRDRGNYEQYS.

For this clonotype: A clone one base away is much larger, so this may be a read error. J is TRBJ2-5 and V is TRBV19; 7 nucleotides agree with TRBD2. Germline lookup yields CDR1 LNHDA and CDR2 SQIVND (reference sequence). The CDR3 contains 13 residues. With 6 bases clipped from V and 3 bases from J, the junction kept 4 bases outside the gene matches. The CDR3 reads CASRGREKETQYF. CDR3 DNA: TGTGCCAGTAGGGGGAGGGAAAAAGAGACCCAGTACTTC.

This clonotype was seen repeatedly, ten times or more. The CDR3 spells CASSFVYRTGQTEAFF. The DNA of the CDR3 is TGTGCCAGCAGTTTTGTCTATCGGACAGGGCAAACTGAAGCTTTCTTT. V is TRBV27 and J is TRBJ1-1; 8 positions match TRBD1. The trim removed 3 bases at V and 5 bases at J, leaving 11 bases unmatched. CDR1 is MNHEY, CDR2 SMNVEV, per germline (reference sequence). The CDR3 is 16 amino acids.

This clonotype was counted ten times or more. The gene calls are TRBV7-9 and TRBJ2-2; tentatively, D is TRBD1 or TRBD2 (5 bases each). Trimming took 3 bases from V and 3 from J, leaving 11 bases between them. Germline assignment: CDR1 SEHNR and CDR2 FQNEAQ (reference sequence). The CDR3 covers 15 residues. The chain's CDR3 is CASSFRDGYTGELFF. The CDR3 DNA follows: TGTGCCAGCAGCTTCCGGGACGGATACACCGGGGAGCTGTTTTTT.